The 16 T cell receptor beta chains below come from one sample, sequenced in a study of Ad26.COV2.S vaccination and SARS-CoV-2 variants. Treatment reported: about 20 received Ad26.COV2.S at low or high dose, single or two shots; 5 received placebo; per-sample allocation not given. Sampling was performed 63 days after the first vaccine or placebo injection. Clones were read by immunoSEQ multiplex PCR, and TCRdb kept only the in-frame ones, dropping some. The sample carries hundreds of thousands of clones, approximately 90% recorded once. The specimen was peripheral blood, collected in a trial of Ad26.COV2.S vaccine versus placebo. These receptors all stem from a person between 18 and 65 years old who received the Ad26.COV2.S COVID-19 vaccine or a placebo.

Only one count was recorded for this clone. The chain uses TRBV27 and TRBJ2-1; no clear D. CDR3 size: 13 residues. Germline values: CDR1 MNHEY, CDR2 SMNVEV (reference sequence). Trimming stripped 6 bases from V and 9 bases from J, with 15 bases between. The CDR3 DNA reads TGTGCCAGCAGCCTAGATAGCCGCATTGAGCAGTTCTTC. Translating it yields CASSLDSRIEQFF.

This chain uses TRBV15 with TRBJ2-3, with 7 bases lining up with TRBD2. The germline CDR1 and CDR2 sequences are LNHNV and YYDKDF (reference sequence). The CDR3 loop spans 14 amino acids. With 2 bases clipped from V and 4 bases from J, the junction kept 3 bases outside the gene matches. CDR3 nucleotide sequence: TGTGCCACCAGCAGACCTGGGGGGGCAGATACGCAGTATTTT. It specifies CATSRPGGADTQYF.

The chain links TRBV5-1 to TRBJ1-1; 8 nucleotides line up with TRBD1. The CDR3 has 15 amino acids. Germline lookup yields CDR1 SGHRS and CDR2 YFSETQ. V trimming: 4 bases; J trimming: 1 base; junction bases outside the gene matches: 6. In DNA, the CDR3 is TGCGCCAGCAGCACAGAGGGACAGGCGAACACTGAAGCTTTCTTT. This translates into CASSTEGQANTEAFF.

The V and J genes are TRBV18 and TRBJ1-1, with D unresolved. The CDR3 is made up of 15 amino acids. Trimming took off 2 bases at V and 0 bases at J, with 10 bases between the two ends. CDR1 is KGHSH and CDR2 is LQKENI in the germline V gene. This chain's CDR3 is CASSPIHSMNTEAFF. CDR3 bases: TGTGCCAGCTCACCAATTCACAGCATGAACACTGAAGCTTTCTTT.

The CDR3 nucleotides are TGTGCCATCAGTGAAACAAACGAGCAGTACTTC. Translated, it gives CAISETNEQYF. The rearrangement uses TRBV10-3 and TRBJ2-7; D gene unclear. The CDR3 contains 11 residues. Trimming pared 3 bases from V and 5 bases from J, leaving 5 bases between. The germline V gene encodes CDR1 ENHRY and CDR2 SYGVKD.

CDR3 region: CASEDRESYEQYF. The CDR3 coding sequence is TGTGCCAGCGAAGACAGGGAATCCTACGAGCAGTACTTC. This chain connects TRBV6-5 to TRBJ2-7; 7 bases match TRBD1. Germline V gene sequence: CDR1 MNHEY, CDR2 SVGAGI. The V gene end was trimmed by 8 bases and the J gene end by 1 base; junction bases not matched to a gene: 5. The CDR3 runs to 13 residues.

The rearrangement links TRBV29-1 to TRBJ1-2, with D possibly matching TRBD1 (5 bases). The germline CDR1 and CDR2 sequences are SQVTM and ANQGSEA. The CDR3 is made up of 13 amino acids. V was pared by 0 bases and J by 6 bases, with 11 bases between. The CDR3 loop is CSVEDLKGNGYTF. The DNA of the CDR3 is TGCAGCGTTGAAGATCTTAAGGGGAATGGCTACACCTTC.

For the CDR3, the DNA is TGTGCCAGCAGTAAACAGGGGGGGCCCTACGAGCAGTACTTC. It encodes CASSKQGGPYEQYF. The chain couples TRBV5-6 to TRBJ2-7, with D tentatively TRBD1 (8 bases). Germline V gene data show CDR1 as SGHDT and CDR2 as YYEEEE. This CDR3 is 14 amino acids long. Trimming shortened V by 5 bases and J by 2 bases, and 14 bases separated the two germline ends.

This sequence joins TRBV7-2 and TRBJ2-2, with D perhaps matching TRBD1 (5 bases). The germline V and J ends were trimmed by 2 bases and 0 bases, with 7 bases remaining between them. This CDR3 region has 15 residues. Germline-derived CDR1 and CDR2 are SGHTA and FQGNSA. The DNA of the CDR3 is TGTGCCAGCAGCTTACGACAGACGAACACCGGGGAGCTGTTTTTT. Residues: CASSLRQTNTGELFF.

CDR3 sequence (DNA): TGTGCCAGCAGCCCCCAGGGGGGGTCATTCTACAATGAGCAGTTCTTC. This sequence encodes CASSPQGGSFYNEQFF. This chain connects TRBV3-1 (or the pseudogene TRBV3-2) to TRBJ2-1; D tentatively fits TRBD1 or TRBD2 (7 bases each). In germline, CDR1 is LGHDT, CDR2 YNNKEL (reference sequence). The V end was cut by 4 bases, the J end by 3 bases, with 16 bases between. There are 16 residues in the CDR3.

V gene TRBV11-1 combines with J gene TRBJ1-2, with no clear D. V was shortened by 5 bases and J by 4 bases, with 8 bases between the two germline ends. Germline CDR1 is SGHAT and CDR2 is FQDESV (reference sequence). This CDR3 has 12 amino acids. The CDR3 reads CASSHGSYGYTF. As DNA, the CDR3 is TGTGCCAGCAGCCATGGGTCCTATGGCTACACCTTC.

This clone has just a few counts. This chain's CDR3 is CAILTRNTEAFF. CDR3 DNA: TGTGCCATCCTCACGAGGAACACTGAAGCTTTCTTT. The chain carries TRBV2 and TRBJ1-1; no reliable D call. Looked up from germline, CDR1 is SNHLY and CDR2 is FYNNEI. The V end lost 10 bases, the J end lost 1 base, and 10 bases lay between the germline ends. The CDR3 covers 12 residues.

CDR3 in DNA: TGTGCCAGCAGTCTTAGCGGGAGGGAAGGTGAGCAGTTCTTC. Encoded protein: CASSLSGREGEQFF. This chain connects TRBV6-5 to TRBJ2-1, with TRBD2 identical over 11 bases. Trimming removed 5 bases from V and 9 bases from J; junction bases left unmatched: 6. This CDR3 is 14 amino acids long. Germline loops: CDR1 MNHEY, CDR2 SVGAGI.

The J gene is TRBJ2-1, the V gene TRBV29-1; D unresolved. CDR1 SQVTM and CDR2 ANQGSEA come from the germline V gene. This CDR3 region has 12 residues. V was shortened by 2 bases and J by 7 bases, with 9 bases between the two germline ends. The CDR3 loop reads CSVEYIGNEQFF. The CDR3 DNA sequence: TGCAGCGTTGAATATATCGGGAATGAGCAGTTCTTC.

V is TRBV30 and J is TRBJ2-1; D remains ambiguous. The length of the CDR3 is 13 residues. V lost 0 bases and J 5 bases, leaving 8 bases between the germline ends. CDR1 and CDR2 (germline): GTSNPN, SVGIG (reference sequence). DNA for the CDR3: TGTGCCTGGAGTGTTAAACTGAACAATGAGCAGTTCTTC. This translates into CAWSVKLNNEQFF. Complete variable domain (other parts from reference TRBV30 and TRBJ2-1): SQTIHQWPATLVQPVGSPLSLECTVEGTSNPNLYWYRQAAGRGLQLLFYSVGIGQISSEVPQNLSASRPQDRQFILSSKKLLLSDSGFYLCAWSVKLNNEQFFGPGTRLTVL.

This sequence joins TRBV18 and TRBJ2-7, with 9 bases matching TRBD1. Losses at the gene ends were 2 bases for V and 8 bases for J; bases not matched to a gene: 13. CDR1 and CDR2 (germline): KGHSH, LQKENI. The CDR3 length is 16 residues. CDR3 DNA sequence: TGTGCCAGCTCACCAAAAGGACAGGGGATTGAGTACAAGCAGTACTTC. Translating it yields CASSPKGQGIEYKQYF.